This is a list of T cell receptor beta chains from one sample in a study of response to subunit inactivated influenza vaccine. TCRdb ran MiXCR on the RT-PCR reads and lists one entry per CDR3 protein. The data contain 650,000 or so distinct CDR3 sequences, 13% to 15% of them singletons. The sample consisted of PBMCs from blood, taken roughly 15 days before vaccination. These receptor sequences come from a man aged 45-65 years who received an inactivated influenza vaccine. Both conserved end residues are part of each CDR3. Fields, in order: V gene, J gene, D gene, clone size, CDR3 DNA, CDR3 protein. D genes are given only for firm matches. The size entry is marked missing in some rows and otherwise reads once, few, many or a size class.

v_call: TRBV11-2; j_call: TRBJ1-1; d_call: NA; clone_size: NA; cdr3_nt: TGTGCCAGCAGCTCATCCAGATCCGAAGCTTTCTTT; cdr3_aa: CASSSSRSEAFF
v_call: TRBV30; j_call: TRBJ2-1; d_call: TRBD1; clone_size: NA; cdr3_nt: TGTGCCTACGGACAGGGCTACAATGAGCAGTTCTTC; cdr3_aa: CAYGQGYNEQFF
v_call: TRBV29-1; j_call: TRBJ2-5; d_call: NA; clone_size: NA; cdr3_nt: TGCAGCGTTTATCCAGGTCCAGAGACCCAGTACTTC; cdr3_aa: CSVYPGPETQYF
v_call: TRBV7-2; j_call: TRBJ2-1; d_call: NA; clone_size: NA; cdr3_nt: TGTGCCAGCAGCTTAGAAGGTCTACGGGGAGGCGGGCAGTTCTTC; cdr3_aa: CASSLEGLRGGGQFF
v_call: TRBV5-1; j_call: TRBJ1-3; d_call: NA; clone_size: many; cdr3_nt: TGCGCCAGCAGCTTGGCCCCAACAGGTCCGGGAAACACCATATATTTT; cdr3_aa: CASSLAPTGPGNTIYF
v_call: TRBV6-1; j_call: TRBJ2-5; d_call: TRBD2; clone_size: NA; cdr3_nt: TGTGCCAGCAGCCTCCTTAGCGGGATCCAAGAGACCCAGTACTTC; cdr3_aa: CASSLLSGIQETQYF
v_call: TRBV20-1; j_call: TRBJ2-5; d_call: NA; clone_size: NA; cdr3_nt: TGCAGTGCTATCTTCCTAGCGTCGGAGACCCAGTACTTC; cdr3_aa: CSAIFLASETQYF
v_call: TRBV15; j_call: TRBJ2-7; d_call: NA; clone_size: NA; cdr3_nt: TGTGCCACCAGCGATATACAGGGACTCTCCTACGAGCAGTACTTC; cdr3_aa: CATSDIQGLSYEQYF
v_call: TRBV5-8; j_call: TRBJ1-1; d_call: NA; clone_size: few; cdr3_nt: TGTGCCAGCAGGGACCGGATCCGGTGGACTGAAGCTTTCTTT; cdr3_aa: CASRDRIRWTEAFF
v_call: TRBV4-3; j_call: TRBJ2-3; d_call: NA; clone_size: many; cdr3_nt: TGCGCCAGCAGCCTACATGGTCAGAGAAATACGCAGTATTTT; cdr3_aa: CASSLHGQRNTQYF
v_call: TRBV28; j_call: TRBJ2-1; d_call: TRBD2; clone_size: NA; cdr3_nt: TGTGCCAGCAGCACCCCACTAGCGGGAGTAGGTGAGCAGTTCTTC; cdr3_aa: CASSTPLAGVGEQFF
v_call: TRBV7-2; j_call: TRBJ2-5; d_call: NA; clone_size: many; cdr3_nt: TGTGCCAGCAGCTCCTCCGGGACATTCCAAGAGACCCAGTACTTC; cdr3_aa: CASSSSGTFQETQYF
v_call: TRBV20-1; j_call: TRBJ2-7; d_call: NA; clone_size: few; cdr3_nt: TGCAGTGCTAGAGATCGTTTAGGTTACGAGCAGTACTTC; cdr3_aa: CSARDRLGYEQYF
v_call: TRBV20-1; j_call: TRBJ2-3; d_call: TRBD2; clone_size: few; cdr3_nt: TGCAGTGCTAGAAACCCCGCACCGTCCAGCGGGACCTATAGCACAGATACGCAGTATTTT; cdr3_aa: CSARNPAPSSGTYSTDTQYF
v_call: TRBV20-1; j_call: TRBJ2-3; d_call: TRBD2; clone_size: few; cdr3_nt: TGCAGTGCCCTAATAGCGGGGGGGCGTGGAGATACGCAGTATTTT; cdr3_aa: CSALIAGGRGDTQYF
v_call: TRBV20-1; j_call: TRBJ2-3; d_call: NA; clone_size: NA; cdr3_nt: TGCAGTGCTAAAACAGATACGCAGTATTTT; cdr3_aa: CSAKTDTQYF
v_call: TRBV7-9; j_call: TRBJ1-2; d_call: TRBD1; clone_size: NA; cdr3_nt: TGTGCCAGCAGCGAGCCGGGACAGTACGGCTACACCTTC; cdr3_aa: CASSEPGQYGYTF
v_call: TRBV29-1; j_call: TRBJ2-1; d_call: NA; clone_size: NA; cdr3_nt: TGCAGCGGAGGCAACAATGAGCAGTTCTTC; cdr3_aa: CSGGNNEQFF
v_call: TRBV29-1; j_call: TRBJ2-3; d_call: NA; clone_size: few; cdr3_nt: TGCAGCGTTGTTTTCGGAGACTCATTCACAGATACGCAGTATTTT; cdr3_aa: CSVVFGDSFTDTQYF
v_call: TRBV2; j_call: TRBJ2-5; d_call: NA; clone_size: NA; cdr3_nt: TGTGCCAGCAGTGAGTCCGTGGCTCGGGGCCAAGAGACCCAGTACTTC; cdr3_aa: CASSESVARGQETQYF
v_call: TRBV20-1; j_call: TRBJ2-3; d_call: TRBD2; clone_size: few; cdr3_nt: TGCAGTGCCGTCGGGGGGAGTGGATCAGATACGCAGTATTTT; cdr3_aa: CSAVGGSGSDTQYF
v_call: TRBV29-1; j_call: TRBJ2-7; d_call: NA; clone_size: many; cdr3_nt: TGCAGCGTTGGTTCCGCTTCCTACGAGCAGTACTTC; cdr3_aa: CSVGSASYEQYF